What follows describes a single T cell receptor beta chain. The data were obtained in a study of blood T cell repertoires in COVID-19. Sequencing used immunoSEQ multiplex PCR; TCRdb keeps in-frame clones, though not all of them. Of fewer than 200,000 clones listed, about 85% are singletons. Per germline, CDR1 SGHTA and CDR2 FQGNSA. CDR3 size: 15 residues. V was cut by 4 bases and J by 0 bases, with 12 bases left in between. The clonotype comes from a man aged 55 to 69 who had recovered from COVID-19. The chain carries TRBV7-2 and TRBJ1-2, with D possibly being TRBD1 (6 bases). Sequences were obtained from peripheral blood. The DNA for the CDR3 is TGTGCCAGCAGCTCCGGACAGTTAGCTAACTATGGCTACACCTTC. Amino acids: CASSSGQLANYGYTF.